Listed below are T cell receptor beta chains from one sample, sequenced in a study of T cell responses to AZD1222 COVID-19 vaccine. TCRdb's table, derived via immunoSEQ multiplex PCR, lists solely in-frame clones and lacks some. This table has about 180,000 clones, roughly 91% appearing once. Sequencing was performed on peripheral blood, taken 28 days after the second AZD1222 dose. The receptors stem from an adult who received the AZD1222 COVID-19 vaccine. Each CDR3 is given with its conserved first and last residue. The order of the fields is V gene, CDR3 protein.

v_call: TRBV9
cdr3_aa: CASSVDLRAKTQYF

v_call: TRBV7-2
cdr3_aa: CASSFQGLAEETQYF

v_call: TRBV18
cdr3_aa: CASSPPAPANEQFF

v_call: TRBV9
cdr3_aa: CASSSGSREDTQYF

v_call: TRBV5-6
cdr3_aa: CASSRGVAQETQYF

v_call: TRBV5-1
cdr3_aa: CASQIAGNSYEQYF

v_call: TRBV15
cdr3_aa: CATSRDEFDHSNQPQHF

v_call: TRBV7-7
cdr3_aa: CASITHPPGGAWETQYF

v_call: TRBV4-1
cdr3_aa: CASSLEDRSSSGNTIYF

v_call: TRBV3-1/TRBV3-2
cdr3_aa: CASSQAAGRLNTEAFF

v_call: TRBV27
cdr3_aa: CATRGLSTDTQYF

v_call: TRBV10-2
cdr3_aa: CASRGRAPDTQYF

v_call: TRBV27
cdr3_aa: CASSFSATGTFGYTF

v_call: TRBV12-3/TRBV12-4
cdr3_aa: CASRRTGAHGYTF

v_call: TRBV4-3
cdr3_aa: CASSQARGLGNTIYF

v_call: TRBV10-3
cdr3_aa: CATYSQKGGETQYF

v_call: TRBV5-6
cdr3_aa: CASSILRGGSQNEQFF

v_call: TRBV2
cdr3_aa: CASSEAQRAGNTIYF

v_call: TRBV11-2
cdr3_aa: CASSMSSYNSPLHF

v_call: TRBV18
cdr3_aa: CASSALAGGPPNEQYF

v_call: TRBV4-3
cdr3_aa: CASSQVVRNEQFF

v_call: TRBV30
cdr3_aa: CAWTSGGRRETQYF

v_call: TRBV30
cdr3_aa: CALNGAGGDEQFF

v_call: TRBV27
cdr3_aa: CASSRTDGSIQYF

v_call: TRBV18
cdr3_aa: CASSPSSRGTEAFF

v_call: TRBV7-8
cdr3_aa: CASSLQGRSGNTIYF

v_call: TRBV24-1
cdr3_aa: CATSDLGGRWETQYF

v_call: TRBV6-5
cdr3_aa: CASSYTGRGETQYF

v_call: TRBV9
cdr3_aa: CASTDRGSNTGELFF

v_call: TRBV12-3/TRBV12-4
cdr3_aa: CASMGLEKLFF

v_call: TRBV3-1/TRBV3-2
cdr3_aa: CASSPGTGIYGYTF

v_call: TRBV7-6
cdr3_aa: CASSLEAAGYEQYF

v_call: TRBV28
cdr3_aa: CASTGGGWGSYEQYF

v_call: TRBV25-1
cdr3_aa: CASSEGVVAREQYF

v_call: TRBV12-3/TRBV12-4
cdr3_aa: CASSPNDGNTIYF

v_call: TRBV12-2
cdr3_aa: CANRKRGTYEQYF

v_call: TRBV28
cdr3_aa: CASSPPGLVTGELFF